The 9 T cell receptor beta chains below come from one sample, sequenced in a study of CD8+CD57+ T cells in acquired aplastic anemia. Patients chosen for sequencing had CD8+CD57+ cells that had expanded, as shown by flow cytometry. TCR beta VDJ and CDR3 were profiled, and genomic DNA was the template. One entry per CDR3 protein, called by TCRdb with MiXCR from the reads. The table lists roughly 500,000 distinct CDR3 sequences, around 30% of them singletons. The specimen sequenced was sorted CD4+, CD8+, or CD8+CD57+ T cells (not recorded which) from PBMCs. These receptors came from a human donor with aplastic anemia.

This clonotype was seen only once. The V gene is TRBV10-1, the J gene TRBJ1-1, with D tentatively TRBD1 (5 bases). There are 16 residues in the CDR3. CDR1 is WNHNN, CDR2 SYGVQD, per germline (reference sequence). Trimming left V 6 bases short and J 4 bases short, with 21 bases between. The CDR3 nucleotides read TGCGCCAGCAGACCTCCCCCAGGGCCGCCGGTCACTGAAGCTTTCTTT. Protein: CASRPPPGPPVTEAFF.

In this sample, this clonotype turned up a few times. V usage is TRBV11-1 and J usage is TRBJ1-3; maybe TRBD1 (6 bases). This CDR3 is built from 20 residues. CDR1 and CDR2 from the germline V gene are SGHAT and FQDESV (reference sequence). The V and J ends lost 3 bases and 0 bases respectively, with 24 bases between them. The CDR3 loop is CASSFYITSGDTSSGNTIYF. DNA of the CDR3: TGTGCCAGCAGCTTCTACATTACATCAGGGGACACCAGCTCTGGAAACACCATATATTTT.

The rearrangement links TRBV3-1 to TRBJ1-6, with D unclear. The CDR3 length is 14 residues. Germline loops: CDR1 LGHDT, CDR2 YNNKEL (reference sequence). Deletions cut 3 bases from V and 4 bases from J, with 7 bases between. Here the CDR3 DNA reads TGTGCCAGCAGCCACCAAGGATATAATTCACCCCTCCACTTT. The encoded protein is CASSHQGYNSPLHF.

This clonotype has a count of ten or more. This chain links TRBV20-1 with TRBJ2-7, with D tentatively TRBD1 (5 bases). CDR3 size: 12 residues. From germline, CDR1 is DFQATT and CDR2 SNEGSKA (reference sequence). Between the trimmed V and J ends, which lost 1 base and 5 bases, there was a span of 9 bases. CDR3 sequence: CSARVTVDEQYF. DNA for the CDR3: TGCAGTGCTAGAGTGACAGTGGACGAGCAGTACTTC.

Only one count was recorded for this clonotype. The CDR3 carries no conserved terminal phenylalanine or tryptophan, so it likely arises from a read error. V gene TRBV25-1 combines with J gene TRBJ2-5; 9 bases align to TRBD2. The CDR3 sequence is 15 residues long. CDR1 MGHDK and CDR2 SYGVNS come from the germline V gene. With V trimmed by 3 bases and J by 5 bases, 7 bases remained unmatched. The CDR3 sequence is CASSEASGVGETQYL. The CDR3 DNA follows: TGTGCCAGCAGTGAGGCTAGCGGGGTCGGGGAGACCCAGTACCTC.

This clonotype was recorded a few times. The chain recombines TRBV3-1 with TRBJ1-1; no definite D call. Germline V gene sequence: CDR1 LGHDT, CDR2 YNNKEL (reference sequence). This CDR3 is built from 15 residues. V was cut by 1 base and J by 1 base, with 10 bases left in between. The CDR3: CASSQGVRENTEAFF. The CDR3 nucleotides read TGTGCCAGCAGCCAAGGAGTTCGGGAGAACACTGAAGCTTTCTTT.

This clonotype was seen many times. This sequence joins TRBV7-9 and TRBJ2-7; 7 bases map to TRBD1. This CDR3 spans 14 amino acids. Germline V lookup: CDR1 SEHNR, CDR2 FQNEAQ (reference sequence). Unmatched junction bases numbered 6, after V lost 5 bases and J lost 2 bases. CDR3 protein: CASSENRGAYEQYF. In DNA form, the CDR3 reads TGTGCCAGCAGCGAGAACAGGGGAGCCTACGAGCAGTACTTC. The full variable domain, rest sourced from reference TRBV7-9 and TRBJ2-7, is DTGVSQNPRHKITKRGQNVTFRCDPISEHNRLYWYRQTLGQGPEFLTYFQNEAQLEKSRLLSDRFSAERPKGSFSTLEIQRTEQGDSAMYLCASSENRGAYEQYFGPGTRLTVT.

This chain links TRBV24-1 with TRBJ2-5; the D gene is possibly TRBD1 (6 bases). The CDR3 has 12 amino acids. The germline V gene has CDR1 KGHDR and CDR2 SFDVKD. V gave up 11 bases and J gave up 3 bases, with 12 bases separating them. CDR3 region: CASSRGEETQYF. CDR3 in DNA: TGTGCCAGCAGCAGGGGCGAAGAGACCCAGTACTTC.

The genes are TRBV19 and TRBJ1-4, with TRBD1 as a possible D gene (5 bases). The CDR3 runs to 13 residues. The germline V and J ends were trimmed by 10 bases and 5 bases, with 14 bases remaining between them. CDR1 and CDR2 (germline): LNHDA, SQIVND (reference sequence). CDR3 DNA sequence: TGTGCCAATAAGCGGGACGGGAATGAAAAACTGTTTTTT. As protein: CANKRDGNEKLFF.